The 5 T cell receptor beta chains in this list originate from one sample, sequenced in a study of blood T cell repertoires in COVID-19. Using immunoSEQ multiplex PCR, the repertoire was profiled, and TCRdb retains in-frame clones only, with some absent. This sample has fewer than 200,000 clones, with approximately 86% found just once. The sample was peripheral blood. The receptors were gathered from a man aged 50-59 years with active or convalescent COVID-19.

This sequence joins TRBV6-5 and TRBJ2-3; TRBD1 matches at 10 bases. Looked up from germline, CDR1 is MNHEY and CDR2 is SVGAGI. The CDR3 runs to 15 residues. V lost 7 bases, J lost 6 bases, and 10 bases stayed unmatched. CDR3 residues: CASNDRDRGMDTQYF. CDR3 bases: TGTGCCAGCAACGACCGGGACAGGGGTATGGATACGCAGTATTTT.

CDR3 sequence reads: CAISGQDYGYTF. The CDR3 region has the DNA TGTGCCATCAGTGGACAGGACTATGGCTACACCTTC. This chain links TRBV10-3 with TRBJ1-2, with D possibly matching TRBD1 (6 bases). Trimming stripped 4 bases from V and 3 bases from J, with 6 bases between. CDR3 length equals 12 residues. In germline, CDR1 is ENHRY, CDR2 SYGVKD.

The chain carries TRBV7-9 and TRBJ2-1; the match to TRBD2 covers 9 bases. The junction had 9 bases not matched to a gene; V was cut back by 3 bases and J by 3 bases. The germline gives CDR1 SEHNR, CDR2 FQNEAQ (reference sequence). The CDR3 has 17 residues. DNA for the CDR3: TGTGCCAGCAGCTTGAGGGCTAGGCGGGAGGGCTACAATGAGCAGTTCTTC. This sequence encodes CASSLRARREGYNEQFF.

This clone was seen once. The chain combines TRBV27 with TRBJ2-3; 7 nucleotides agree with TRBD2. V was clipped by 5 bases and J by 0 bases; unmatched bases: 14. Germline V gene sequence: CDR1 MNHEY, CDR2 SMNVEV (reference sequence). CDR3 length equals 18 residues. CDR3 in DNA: TGTGCCAGCAGTACTAGCGTCCTCCAAAGTCCTAGCACAGATACGCAGTATTTT. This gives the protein CASSTSVLQSPSTDTQYF.

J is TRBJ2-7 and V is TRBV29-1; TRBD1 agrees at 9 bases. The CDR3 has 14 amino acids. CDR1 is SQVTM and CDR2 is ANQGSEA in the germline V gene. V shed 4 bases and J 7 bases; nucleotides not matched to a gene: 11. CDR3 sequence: CSVGEGQGSEEQYF. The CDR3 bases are TGCAGCGTTGGTGAGGGACAGGGTAGCGAGGAGCAGTACTTC.